This TCR beta chain is from a study of cytomegalovirus exposure and HLA in healthy donors. Looking at the study overall: Later, an analysis reported that the 95 to 150 validation repertoires had used the same platform as the 500 to 750 first-cohort repertoires.

The CDR3 runs to 13 residues. CDR1 and CDR2 from the germline V gene are GTSNPN and SVGIG (reference sequence). Trimming removed 6 bases from V and 1 base from J, with 13 bases in between. As to this clone: Its antigen is not known.

Study-level results: Reported performance of the classifier showed diagnosis of cytomegalovirus status with high specificity and sensitivity.

Assay used: immunoSEQ multiplex PCR; TCRdb lists only in-frame clones, some missing. The table records 120,000 or so clones, 70% to 90% of them present only once. The specimen was PBMCs. The chain employs TRBV30 and TRBJ2-7; no firm D call. This TCR was sampled from a woman aged 18-35 years in good health and CMV-seronegative. CDR3 residues: CACRYSTSYEQYF. The CDR3 nucleotides are TGTGCCTGCCGATATTCGACTTCCTACGAGCAGTACTTC.